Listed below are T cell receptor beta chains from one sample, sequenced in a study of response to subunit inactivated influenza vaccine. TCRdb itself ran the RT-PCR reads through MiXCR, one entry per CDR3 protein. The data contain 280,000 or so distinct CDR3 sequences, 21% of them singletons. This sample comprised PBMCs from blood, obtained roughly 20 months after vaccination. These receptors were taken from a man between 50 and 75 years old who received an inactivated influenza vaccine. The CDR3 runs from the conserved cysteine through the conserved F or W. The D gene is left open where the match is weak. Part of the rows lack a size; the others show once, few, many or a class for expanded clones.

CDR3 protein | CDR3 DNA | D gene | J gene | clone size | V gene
CASSRREDRGSDTQYF | TGTGCCAGCAGCAGGCGGGAGGACAGGGGCTCAGATACGCAGTATTTT | NA | TRBJ2-3 | NA | TRBV12-3/TRBV12-4
CASSRRLAHHEQYF | TGTGCCAGCAGCCGAAGACTAGCGCACCACGAGCAGTACTTC | TRBD2 | TRBJ2-7 | few | TRBV12-3/TRBV12-4
CSVWVLGGSRYGYTF | TGCAGCGTTTGGGTTTTAGGGGGGTCCCGCTATGGCTACACCTTC | NA | TRBJ1-2 | few | TRBV29-1
CASSLVWGNTEAFF | TGTGCCAGCAGTTTGGTCTGGGGGAACACTGAAGCTTTCTTT | NA | TRBJ1-1 | few | TRBV12-3/TRBV12-4
CASSLRLEPYEQYF | TGTGCCAGCAGTTTAAGACTGGAACCCTACGAGCAGTACTTC | NA | TRBJ2-7 | once | TRBV12-3/TRBV12-4
CASSLKRNPRSYGYTF | TGTGCCAGCAGTTTGAAGAGAAACCCACGTAGCTATGGCTACACCTTC | NA | TRBJ1-2 | few | TRBV27
CSATTSGRVYEQYF | TGCAGTGCTACAACTAGCGGGAGGGTCTACGAGCAGTACTTC | TRBD2 | TRBJ2-7 | few | TRBV20-1
CSAKQGGYEQYF | TGCAGTGCCAAACAGGGGGGCTACGAGCAGTACTTC | TRBD1 | TRBJ2-7 | NA | TRBV20-1
CASSYSGGLAGRNIQYF | TGTGCCAGCAGTTACTCGGGTGGACTAGCGGGACGAAACATTCAGTACTTC | TRBD2 | TRBJ2-4 | NA | TRBV6-5
CAISPGRGQYNEQFF | TGTGCCATCAGCCCGGGTAGGGGGCAGTACAATGAGCAGTTCTTC | TRBD1 | TRBJ2-1 | NA | TRBV10-3
CASRGTGAAGYTF | TGTGCCAGCAGAGGTACAGGGGCTGCTGGCTACACCTTC | TRBD1 | TRBJ1-2 | few | TRBV12-3/TRBV12-4
CASSYQTGLRDTQYF | TGTGCCAGCAGCTATCAAACGGGACTCAGGGATACGCAGTATTTT | NA | TRBJ2-3 | NA | TRBV7-2
CASSQDVDYSGNTIYF | TGCGCCAGCAGCCAAGATGTGGACTACTCTGGAAACACCATATATTTT | NA | TRBJ1-3 | few | TRBV4-3
CASSYDSPPGELFF | TGTGCCAGCAGTTACGACAGCCCTCCCGGGGAGCTGTTTTTT | NA | TRBJ2-2 | many | TRBV6-2/TRBV6-3
CASSFEGYVGDEQYF | TGTGCCAGCAGCTTTGAGGGTTATGTCGGCGACGAGCAGTACTTC | NA | TRBJ2-7 | NA | TRBV5-4
CSADFMTGGVLHEQYF | TGCAGTGCGGACTTTATGACAGGGGGCGTTCTACACGAGCAGTACTTC | TRBD1 | TRBJ2-7 | NA | TRBV20-1
CASSQVGGRTEAFF | TGTGCCAGCAGCCAAGTAGGCGGGAGGACTGAAGCTTTCTTT | NA | TRBJ1-1 | many | TRBV3-1
CASSSKSPGLAWETQYF | TGTGCCAGCAGCTCCAAAAGTCCGGGACTAGCTTGGGAGACCCAGTACTTC | TRBD2 | TRBJ2-5 | few | TRBV7-9
CASSIGGKSYNEQFF | TGTGCCAGTAGTATAGGCGGGAAATCCTACAATGAGCAGTTCTTC | NA | TRBJ2-1 | few | TRBV19
CASRQGQGGNEQYF | TGTGCCAGCAGGCAGGGACAGGGGGGCAACGAGCAGTACTTC | TRBD1 | TRBJ2-7 | NA | TRBV28
CASSPRTGGKGYTF | TGTGCCAGCAGCCCCCGGACAGGGGGCAAGGGCTACACCTTC | TRBD1 | TRBJ1-2 | few | TRBV7-8
CASSLARGTTEKLFF | TGCGCCAGCAGCTTGGCACGGGGAACTACTGAAAAACTGTTTTTT | NA | TRBJ1-4 | few | TRBV5-1
CASSQQQGNTEAFF | TGTGCCAGCAGCCAACAACAGGGGAACACTGAAGCTTTCTTT | NA | TRBJ1-1 | many | TRBV3-1
CASTGGGNTQYF | TGTGCCAGCACCGGGGGGGGAAATACGCAGTATTTT | TRBD2 | TRBJ2-3 | NA | TRBV9
CASSESWDRGATEAFF | TGCGCCAGCAGTGAGTCCTGGGACAGGGGGGCGACTGAAGCTTTCTTT | TRBD1 | TRBJ1-1 | NA | TRBV10-2
CASSLGQSVYEQYF | TGCGCCAGCAGCTTGGGACAGAGCGTTTACGAGCAGTACTTC | NA | TRBJ2-7 | NA | TRBV5-1